Sequencing of this TCR beta chain was carried out in a study of cytomegalovirus exposure and HLA in healthy donors. General observations from the study: Despite most TCR sequences being rare, some public TCRs occurred in many donors. First-cohort TCR clusters were later found to tend to co-occur in the 90 to 150 validation repertoires.

On this clone itself: Its antigen is unidentified.

Measured with immunoSEQ multiplex PCR; TCRdb has only the in-frame clones, and not every one. The sample carries approximately 140,000 clones, roughly 90% recorded once. Germline V CDR1 and CDR2: MNHNY, SVGAGI (reference sequence). The CDR3 length is 14 residues. V was trimmed by 3 bases and J by 2 bases, leaving 7 bases between them. This TCR came from a man between 18 and 29 years old in good health and CMV-seronegative. The chain uses TRBV6-6 and TRBJ1-4, with D maybe TRBD1 (5 bases). What was sequenced was PBMCs. The CDR3 here is CASSYDSTNEKLFF. The CDR3 DNA reads TGTGCCAGCAGTTATGACAGTACTAATGAAAAACTGTTTTTT.